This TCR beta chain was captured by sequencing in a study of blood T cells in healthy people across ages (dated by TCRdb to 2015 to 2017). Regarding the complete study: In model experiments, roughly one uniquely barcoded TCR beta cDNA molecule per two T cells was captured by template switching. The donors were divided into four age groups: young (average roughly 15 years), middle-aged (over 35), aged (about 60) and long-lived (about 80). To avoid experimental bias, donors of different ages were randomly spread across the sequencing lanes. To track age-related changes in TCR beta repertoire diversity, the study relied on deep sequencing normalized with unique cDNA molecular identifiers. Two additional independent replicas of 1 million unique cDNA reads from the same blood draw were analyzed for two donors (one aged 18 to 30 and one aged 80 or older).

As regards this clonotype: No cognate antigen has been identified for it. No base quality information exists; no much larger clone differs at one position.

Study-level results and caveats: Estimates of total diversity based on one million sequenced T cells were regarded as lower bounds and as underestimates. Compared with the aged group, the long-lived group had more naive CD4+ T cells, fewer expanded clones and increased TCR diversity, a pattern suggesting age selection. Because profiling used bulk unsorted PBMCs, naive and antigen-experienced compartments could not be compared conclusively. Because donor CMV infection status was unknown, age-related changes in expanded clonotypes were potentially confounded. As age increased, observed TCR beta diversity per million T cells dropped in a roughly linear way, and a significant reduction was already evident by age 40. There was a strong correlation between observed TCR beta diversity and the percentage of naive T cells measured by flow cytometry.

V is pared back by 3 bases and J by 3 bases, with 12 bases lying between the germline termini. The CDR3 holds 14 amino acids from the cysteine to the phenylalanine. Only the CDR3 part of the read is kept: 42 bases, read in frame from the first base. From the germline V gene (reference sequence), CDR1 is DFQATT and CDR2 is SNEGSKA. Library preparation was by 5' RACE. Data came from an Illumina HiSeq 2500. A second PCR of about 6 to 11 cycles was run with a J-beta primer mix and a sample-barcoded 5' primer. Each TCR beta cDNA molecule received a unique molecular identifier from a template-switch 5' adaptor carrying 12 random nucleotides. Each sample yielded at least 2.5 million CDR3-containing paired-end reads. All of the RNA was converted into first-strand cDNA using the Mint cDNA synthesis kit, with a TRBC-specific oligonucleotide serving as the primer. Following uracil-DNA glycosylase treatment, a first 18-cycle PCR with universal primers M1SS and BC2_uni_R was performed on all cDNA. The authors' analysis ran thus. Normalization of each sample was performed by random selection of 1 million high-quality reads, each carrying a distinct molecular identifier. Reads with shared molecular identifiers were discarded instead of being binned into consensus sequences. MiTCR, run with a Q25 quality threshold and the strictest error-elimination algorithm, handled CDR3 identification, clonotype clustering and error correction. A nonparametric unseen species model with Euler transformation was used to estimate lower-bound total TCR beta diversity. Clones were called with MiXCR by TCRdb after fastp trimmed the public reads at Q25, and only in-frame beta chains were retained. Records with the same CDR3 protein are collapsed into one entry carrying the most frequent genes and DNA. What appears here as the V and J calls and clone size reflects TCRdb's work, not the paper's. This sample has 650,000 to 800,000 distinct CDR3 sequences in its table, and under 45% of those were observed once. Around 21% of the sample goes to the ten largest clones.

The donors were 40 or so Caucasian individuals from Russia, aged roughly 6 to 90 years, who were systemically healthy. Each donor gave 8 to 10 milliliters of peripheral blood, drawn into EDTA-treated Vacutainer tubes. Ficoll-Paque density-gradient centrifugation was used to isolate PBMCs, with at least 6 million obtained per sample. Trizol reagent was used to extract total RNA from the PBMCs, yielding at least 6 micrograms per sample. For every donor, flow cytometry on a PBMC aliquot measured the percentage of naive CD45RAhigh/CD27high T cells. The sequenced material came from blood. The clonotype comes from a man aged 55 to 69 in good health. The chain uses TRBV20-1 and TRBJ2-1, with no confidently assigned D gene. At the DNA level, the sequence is TGCAGTGCTAGTAAGGGTTCGCGCTACAATGAGCAGTTCTTC. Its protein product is CSASKGSRYNEQFF.